This paragraph reports one T cell receptor beta chain. Its specificity is unknown. These data belong to a study of shared clonotypes between healthy human individuals. Each sorted subset replicate got 200 ng genomic DNA, tens of thousands of genomes. Generated by immunoSEQ multiplex PCR, the TCRdb table keeps only in-frame clones and is missing some. The repertoire holds millions of clones, with roughly 94% as singletons. Findings and limits, study-wide: Compared with memory subsets, naive subsets generally had larger estimated richness.

CDR1 and CDR2 from the germline V gene are SGHTA and FQGNSA. V lost 6 bases to trimming and J lost 9 bases; unmatched junction nucleotides: 5. The CDR3 covers 15 residues. The chain has TRBV7-2 and TRBJ2-2; 15 bases fit TRBD2. This sequence originates from a man aged 18 to 35 in good health. The sequenced sample consisted of naive CD4+ T cells sorted from blood. Noted subset: CD45RA+ positively selected. Here the CDR3 reads CASRPGLAGGRELFF. The CDR3 nucleotides are TGTGCCAGCAGGCCGGGACTAGCGGGGGGCAGGGAGCTGTTTTTT. Full variable domain (remainder filled in from reference TRBV7-2 and TRBJ2-2): GAGVSQSPSNKVTEKGKDVELRCDPISGHTALYWYRQSLGQGLEFLIYFQGNSAPDKSGLPSDRFSAERTGGSVSTLTIQRTQQEDSAVYLCASRPGLAGGRELFFGEGSRLTVL.